This TCR beta chain was sequenced in a study of T-cell memory formation after mild COVID-19. Study-level information: Clusters were largely donor specific.

Trimming took 1 base from V and 7 from J, leaving 8 bases between them. This CDR3 is 12 amino acids long. The V gene's germline CDR1 is SGHKS and CDR2 YYEKEE (reference sequence). After 5'RACE with constant-segment primers, TCR alpha and TCR beta cDNA libraries carrying sample barcodes and UMIs were obtained. In TCRdb, the 5' RACE reads were re-called with MiXCR into one record per CDR3 protein. Of fewer than 250,000 distinct CDR3 sequences detected, roughly a tenth appear once; the ten largest clones hold 3% to 3.5%. This clonotype was recorded at least ten times. What it binds is unknown. Study outcomes and limitations: Prior to infection, memory already included some responding clones, suggesting cross-reactive memory joined. There was a balanced CD4/CD8 profile in clones contracting day 15 to 85, and later expanders leaned CD4+.

This TCR came from a man between 18 and 29 years old who had mild COVID-19 (a few samples of this study predate the infection). Cell type and time point are not known. V gene TRBV5-5 combines with J gene TRBJ1-2; D gene unclear. Sequenced sample: PBMCs or a T cell subset sorted from them (not recorded which). CDR3 amino acids: CASSLWMGGYTF. CDR3 in DNA: TGTGCCAGCAGCTTGTGGATGGGTGGCTACACCTTC.